One T cell receptor (beta chain) is described in this entry. Antigen specificity is unknown. This entry comes from a study of cytomegalovirus exposure and HLA in healthy donors. Study-wide results and limits: Using a false discovery rate of 0.05, a later analysis showed that 15,000 to 20,000 TCR beta sequences were associated with HLA alleles. The authors later found HLA-associated TCR beta chains more clonally expanded than equally common others.

The V gene's germline CDR1 is SGHNT and CDR2 YYREEE (reference sequence). The CDR3 has 16 amino acids. Trimming took 3 bases from V and 3 from J, leaving 15 bases between them. The study ran its PCR with 60 Vbeta and 13 Jbeta primers. Sequenced by immunoSEQ multiplex PCR; TCRdb stores in-frame clones only, minus some. There are about 89,000 clones in the sample; around 64% occur only once, and about 2.5% lies in the top ten. The chain uses TRBV5-4 and TRBJ2-2, with D perhaps matching TRBD1 (6 bases). The source material was PBMCs. This TCR was sampled from a human donor in good health. The CDR3 bases are TGTGCCAGCAGCTCAAGCACAGGGCTCGACACCGGGGAGCTGTTTTTT. It specifies CASSSSTGLDTGELFF.